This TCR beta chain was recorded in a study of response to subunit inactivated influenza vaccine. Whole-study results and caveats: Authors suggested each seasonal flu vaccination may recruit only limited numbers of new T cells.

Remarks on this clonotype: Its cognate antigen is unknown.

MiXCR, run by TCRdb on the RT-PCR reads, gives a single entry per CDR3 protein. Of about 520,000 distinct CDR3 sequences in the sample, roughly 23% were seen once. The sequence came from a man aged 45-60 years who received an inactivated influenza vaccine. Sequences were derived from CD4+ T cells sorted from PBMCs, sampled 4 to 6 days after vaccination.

CDR3 loop: CASRPSTGTGGTGELFF. CDR3 bases: TGTGCCAGCAGGCCCTCTACCGGGACAGGGGGCACCGGGGAGCTGTTTTTT. The gene calls are TRBV6-2 or TRBV6-3 and TRBJ2-2, with 11 bases identical to TRBD1. This CDR3 spans 17 amino acids. The germline gives CDR1 MNHEY, CDR2 SVGEGT. Trimming cost V 6 bases and J 4 bases; bases outside gene matches: 10.